What follows describes a single TCR beta chain. Its cognate antigen is unknown. The donors were all healthy and Caucasian. Template switching, a step in the protocol, added a universal primer site, and cDNA carried unique molecular identifiers. TCRdb called the 5' RACE reads again in MiXCR, with one record for every CDR3 protein. Among 450,000 or so distinct CDR3 sequences listed, 14% were seen once. This specimen comes from a study of identical twins. The germline CDR1 and CDR2 sequences are MGHRA and YSYEKL. This CDR3 region has 13 residues. V trimming: 2 bases; J trimming: 9 bases; junction bases outside the gene matches: 3. Whole-study findings and limits: Abundant cord blood beta clonotypes carried fewer insertions; memory repertoires showed none.

In addition, the sample was reused for a study of yellow fever vaccine responses in identical twins. That investigation notes: Twins showed a vaccine T cell response that reportedly seemed partly convergent, partly personalized.

Input material: CD4+ T cells sorted from blood. The gene calls are TRBV4-1 and TRBJ2-1; the match to TRBD1 covers 8 bases. The receptor comes from a woman under 30 in good health. CDR3 DNA: TGCGCCAGCAGCCAAAGACAGGGGACTGAGCAGTTCTTC. Translation gives CASSQRQGTEQFF.